Below are 6 T cell receptor beta chains sequenced from a single sample in a study of T cells in Graves' hyperthyroidism and ophthalmopathy. Amplification of TCR beta CDR3 regions was performed using RNA transcripts as template. HTBI primers were the set used in a first-round RT-PCR of the TCR CDR3. TCRdb recomputed calls from the multiplex PCR reads with MiXCR, one row per CDR3 protein. This sample has approximately 200,000 distinct CDR3 sequences, with about a sixth found just once. The sample comprised blood. All receptors come from a middle-aged man with Graves' hyperthyroidism.

This clonotype was detected a few times. This sequence joins TRBV12-3 or TRBV12-4 and TRBJ2-1, with 12 bases that match TRBD2. After removal of 6 bases from V and 5 bases from J, the junction contained 5 bases not matched to a gene. This CDR3 is 15 amino acids long. In DNA, the CDR3 is TGTGCCAGCAGCAAGACTAGCGGGGGAAACAATGAGCAGTTCTTC. Encoded protein: CASSKTSGGNNEQFF.

V gene TRBV15 combines with J gene TRBJ2-1, with TRBD2 identical over 11 bases. The germline gives CDR1 LNHNV, CDR2 YYDKDF (reference sequence). The CDR3 covers 15 residues. After removal of 0 bases from V and 15 bases from J, the junction contained 10 bases not matched to a gene. For the CDR3, the DNA is TGTGCCACCAGCAGAGATCAGCCCTCTAGCGGGGGGCTGTTCTTC. Translation gives CATSRDQPSSGGLFF.

This clonotype was detected many times. The chain employs TRBV7-9 and TRBJ1-5; 10 nucleotides line up with TRBD1. The CDR3 covers 15 residues. Trimming removed 6 bases from V and 2 bases from J; junction bases left unmatched: 4. Germline lookup yields CDR1 SEHNR and CDR2 FQNEAQ (reference sequence). The CDR3 bases are TGTGCCAGCAGTTTTGGGACAGGGGGCAATCAGCCCCAGCATTTT. It encodes CASSFGTGGNQPQHF.

Many counts were recorded for this clonotype. The gene calls are TRBV18 and TRBJ2-2; D remains ambiguous. CDR1 KGHSH and CDR2 LQKENI come from the germline V gene. The CDR3 sequence is 15 residues long. The V end lost 2 bases, the J end lost 0 bases, and 7 bases lay between the germline ends. The CDR3 nucleotides are TGTGCCAGCTCACCAGGCCAAGCGAACACCGGGGAGCTGTTTTTT. It encodes CASSPGQANTGELFF.

The V gene is TRBV20-1, the J gene TRBJ1-4; D is unclear. Germline V gene sequence: CDR1 DFQATT, CDR2 SNEGSKA (reference sequence). CDR3 size: 14 residues. V was clipped by 6 bases and J by 0 bases, with 11 bases between them. The CDR3 DNA follows: TGCAGTGCCCCTCGACCATCAACTAATGAAAAACTGTTTTTT. Protein sequence: CSAPRPSTNEKLFF.

The sample holds a few counts of this clonotype. A much more abundant neighbour one base away suggests this may be a read error. J is TRBJ2-7 and V is TRBV7-2; 11 nucleotides line up with TRBD2. This CDR3 has 17 residues. V was pared by 5 bases and J by 3 bases, with 12 bases of the junction left unmatched. Per germline, CDR1 SGHTA and CDR2 FQGNSA. CDR3 amino acids: CASSTPLVTSGVYEQYF. CDR3 DNA: TGTGCCAGCAGCACCCCTCTGGTGACTAGCGGGGTCTACGAGCAGTACTTC.